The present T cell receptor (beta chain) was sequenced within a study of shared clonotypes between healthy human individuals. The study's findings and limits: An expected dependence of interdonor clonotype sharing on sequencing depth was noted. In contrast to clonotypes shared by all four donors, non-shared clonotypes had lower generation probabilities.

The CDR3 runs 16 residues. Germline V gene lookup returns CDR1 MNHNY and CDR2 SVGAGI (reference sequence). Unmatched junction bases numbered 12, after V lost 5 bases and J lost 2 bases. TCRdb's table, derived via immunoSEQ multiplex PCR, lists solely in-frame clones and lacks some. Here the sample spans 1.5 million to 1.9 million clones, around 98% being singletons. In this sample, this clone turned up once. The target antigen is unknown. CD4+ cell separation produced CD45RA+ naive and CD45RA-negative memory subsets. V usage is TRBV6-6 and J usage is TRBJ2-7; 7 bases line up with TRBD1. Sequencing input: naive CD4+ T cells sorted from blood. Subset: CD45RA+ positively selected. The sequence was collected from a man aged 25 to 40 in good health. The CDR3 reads CASSPRFPGQTYEQYF. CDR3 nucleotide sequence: TGTGCCAGCAGTCCAAGGTTTCCGGGACAGACCTACGAGCAGTACTTC.